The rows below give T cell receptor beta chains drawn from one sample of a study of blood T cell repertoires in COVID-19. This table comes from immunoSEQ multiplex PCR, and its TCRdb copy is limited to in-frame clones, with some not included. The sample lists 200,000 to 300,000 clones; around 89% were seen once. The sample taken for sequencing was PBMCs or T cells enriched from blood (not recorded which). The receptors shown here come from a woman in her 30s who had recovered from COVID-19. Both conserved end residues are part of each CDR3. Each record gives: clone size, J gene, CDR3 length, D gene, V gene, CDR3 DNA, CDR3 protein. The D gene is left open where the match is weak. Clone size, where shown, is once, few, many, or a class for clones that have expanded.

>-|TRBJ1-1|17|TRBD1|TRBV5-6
TGTGCCAGCAGCGTGGGAGGGGGCAGATTCAGGGACACTGAAGCTTTCTTT
CASSVGGGRFRDTEAFF
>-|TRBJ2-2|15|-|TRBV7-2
TGTGCCAGCAGCTGGAGGGGAGAAAAGACCGGGGAGCTGTTTTTT
CASSWRGEKTGELFF
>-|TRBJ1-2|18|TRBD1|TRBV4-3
TGCGCCAGCAGCCAAGATACCGGGGTTGGCAGGGGGACTCGTGGCTACACCTTC
CASSQDTGVGRGTRGYTF
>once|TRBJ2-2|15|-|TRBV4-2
TGTGCCAGCAGCCAAGCGCTAGGTGGCACCGGGGAGCTGTTTTTT
CASSQALGGTGELFF
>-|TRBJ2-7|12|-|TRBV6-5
TGTGCCAGCAGTACAGGGTGGTACGAGCAGTACTTC
CASSTGWYEQYF
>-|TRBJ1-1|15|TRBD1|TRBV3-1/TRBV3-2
TGTGCCAGCAGCCAAGGGGACAGGTTGAACACTGAAGCTTTCTTT
CASSQGDRLNTEAFF
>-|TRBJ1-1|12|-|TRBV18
TGTGCCAGCTCACCAGAGGTCACTGAAGCTTTCTTT
CASSPEVTEAFF
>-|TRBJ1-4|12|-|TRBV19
TGTGCCAGTAGTAACCGGGAGGTTGAACTGTTTTTT
CASSNREVELFF
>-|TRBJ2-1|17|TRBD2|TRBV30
TGTGCCTGGAGTCGGCCGACTAGCGGGACCATTCCCCATGAGCAGTTCTTC
CAWSRPTSGTIPHEQFF
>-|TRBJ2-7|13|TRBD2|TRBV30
TGTGCCTGGAGCCCTAGCGGGACCTACGAGCAGTACTTC
CAWSPSGTYEQYF
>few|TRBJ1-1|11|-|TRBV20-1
TGCAGTGCTGATGACAGAACTGAAGCTTTCTTT
CSADDRTEAFF
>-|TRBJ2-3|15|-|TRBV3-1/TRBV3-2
TGTGCCAGCCGCCAGGGGCCTACTACCACAGATACGCAGTATTTT
CASRQGPTTTDTQYF
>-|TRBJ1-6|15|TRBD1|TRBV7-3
TGTGCCAGCAGCCCCTGGGGGACAGATAATTCACCCCTCCACTTT
CASSPWGTDNSPLHF
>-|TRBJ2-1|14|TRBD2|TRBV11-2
TGTGCCAGCAGCTTAGAGACTAGCGGGAGGGGGCAGTTCTTC
CASSLETSGRGQFF
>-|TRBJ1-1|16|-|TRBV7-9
TGTGCCAGCAGCTTCCGGGACACCGTTGGGGGCACTGAAGCTTTCTTT
CASSFRDTVGGTEAFF
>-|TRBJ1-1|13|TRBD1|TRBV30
TGTGCCTGGACAGGGGGATCGAACACTGAAGCTTTCTTT
CAWTGGSNTEAFF
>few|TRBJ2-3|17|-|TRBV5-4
TGTGCCAGCAGCCCCTGGGGCAGCGCGGGGATCACAGATACGCAGTATTTT
CASSPWGSAGITDTQYF
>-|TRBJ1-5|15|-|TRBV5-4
TGTGCCAGCAGCTTGGGTCAGGGGACCAATCAGCCCCAGCATTTT
CASSLGQGTNQPQHF
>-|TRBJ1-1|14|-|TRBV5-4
TGTGCCAGCAGCTTGGAAGATTCCAGTGGAGGTGTTTTCTTT
CASSLEDSSGGVFF
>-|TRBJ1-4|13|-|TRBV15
TGTGCCACCAGCAGAGAGGGGGGTGAAAAACTGTTTTTT
CATSREGGEKLFF
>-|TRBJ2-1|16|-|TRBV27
TGTGCCAGCAGTCCCCCGCGGTCGAGCTCCTACAATGAGCAGTTCTTC
CASSPPRSSSYNEQFF
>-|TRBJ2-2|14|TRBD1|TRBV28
TGTGCCAGCAGGGGACAGGGGGAAGGCGGGGAGCTGTTTTTT
CASRGQGEGGELFF
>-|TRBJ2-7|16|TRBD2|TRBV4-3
TGCGCCAGCAGCCAAGAGAGGACTAGCGGCTCCTACGAGCAGTACTTC
CASSQERTSGSYEQYF
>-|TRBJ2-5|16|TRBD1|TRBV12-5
TGTGCTAGTGGTCTATCACCCGACAGGGTCCGGGAGACCCAGTACTTC
CASGLSPDRVRETQYF
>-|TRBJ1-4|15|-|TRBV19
TGTGCCAGTACGGGCTCCGGGGCAACTAATGAAAAACTGTTTTTT
CASTGSGATNEKLFF
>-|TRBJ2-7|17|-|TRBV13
TGTGCCAGCAGCTTAGGCAAATCCTACAGGGTATCCTACGAGCAGTACTTC
CASSLGKSYRVSYEQYF
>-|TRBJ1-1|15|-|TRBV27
TGTGCCAGCAGGCGCCTCGGGGGGGCTAACACTGAAGCTTTCTTT
CASRRLGGANTEAFF
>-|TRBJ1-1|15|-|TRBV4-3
TGCGCCAGCAGCCCTAGGACACCGATGAACACTGAAGCTTTCTTT
CASSPRTPMNTEAFF
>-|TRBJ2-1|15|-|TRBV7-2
TGTGCCAGCAGCTTGGGGGGGCCGGCTTTCAATGAGCAGTTCTTC
CASSLGGPAFNEQFF
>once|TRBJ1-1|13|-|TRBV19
TGTGCCGCGTTGGGGACATTGAACACTGAAGCTTTCTTT
CAALGTLNTEAFF
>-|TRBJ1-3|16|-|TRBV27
TGTGCCAGCAGTATGAAGGCGGCTTTCACAGGAAACACCATATATTTT
CASSMKAAFTGNTIYF
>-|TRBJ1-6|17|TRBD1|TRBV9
TGTGCCAGCAGCCCCCAACCGGACAGGGTCTTTAATTCACCCCTCCACTTT
CASSPQPDRVFNSPLHF
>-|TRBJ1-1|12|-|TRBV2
TGTGCCAGGGGGCTGAGGAACACTGAAGCTTTCTTT
CARGLRNTEAFF
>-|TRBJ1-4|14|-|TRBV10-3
TGTGCCATCAGCGAAACAGGAGGGAATGAAAAACTGTTTTTT
CAISETGGNEKLFF
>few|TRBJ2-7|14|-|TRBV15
TGTGCCACCAGCAGAGATGCGGGCCTCTACGAGCAGTACTTC
CATSRDAGLYEQYF
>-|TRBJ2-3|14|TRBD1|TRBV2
TGTGCCAGCACTCCTCTTACAGGGGACCGTACGCAGTATTTT
CASTPLTGDRTQYF
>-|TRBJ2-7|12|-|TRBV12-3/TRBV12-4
TGTGCCAGCAACCTGGGGACATCCGAGCAGTACTTC
CASNLGTSEQYF
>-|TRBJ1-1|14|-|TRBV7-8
TGTGCCAGCAGCTTAGGCGGGGTCTACACTGAAGCTTTCTTT
CASSLGGVYTEAFF
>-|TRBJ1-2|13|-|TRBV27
TGTGCCAGCAGTCGGGGGGAGGTAGGAGGCTACACCTTC
CASSRGEVGGYTF
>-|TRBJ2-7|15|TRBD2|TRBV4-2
TGTGCCAGCAGCCAAGAAGCGGGGGGCTCCTACGAGCAGTACTTC
CASSQEAGGSYEQYF
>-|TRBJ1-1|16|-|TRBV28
TGTGCCAGCAGTCCACCAACAGGGCTAAGGAACACTGAAGCTTTCTTT
CASSPPTGLRNTEAFF
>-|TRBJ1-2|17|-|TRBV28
TGTGCCAGCAGTTCCATCCGCGACAGTCCCTCTAACTATGGCTACACCTTC
CASSSIRDSPSNYGYTF
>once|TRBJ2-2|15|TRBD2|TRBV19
TGTGCGACAAGTACTGGGACTAGCAACACCGGGGAGCTGTTTTTT
CATSTGTSNTGELFF
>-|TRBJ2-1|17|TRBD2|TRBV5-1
TGCGCCAGCACCTTCCGGACTAGCGGTAGCTCCTACAATGAGCAGTTCTTC
CASTFRTSGSSYNEQFF
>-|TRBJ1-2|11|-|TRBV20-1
TGCAGTGCTAGAGGGGTGGAGGGCTACACCTTC
CSARGVEGYTF
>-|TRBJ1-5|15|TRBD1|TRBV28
TGTGCCAGCAGTTTTCCGGGACAGCTAAGTCAGCCCCAGCATTTT
CASSFPGQLSQPQHF
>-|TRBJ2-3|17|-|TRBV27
TGTGCCAGCAGTTTCGCGGACAGCTTTTTGGTGCCAGATACGCAGTATTTT
CASSFADSFLVPDTQYF
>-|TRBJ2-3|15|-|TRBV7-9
TGTGCCAGCAGCTTAGTTTCGGGAGTAAGCGATACGCAGTATTTT
CASSLVSGVSDTQYF
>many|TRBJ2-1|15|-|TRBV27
TGTGCCAGCAGTTTATCGCAGGGGTGGCGAGATGAGCAGTTCTTC
CASSLSQGWRDEQFF